This record covers a single TCR beta chain. These data come from a study of blood T cell repertoires in COVID-19. As for the study in general: Some COVID-19 samples were acute and others convalescent; all came from the United States, Italy and Spain. PBMCs, B-cell-depleted T cells, or T cells provided the cDNA or gDNA that made up the material.

The V gene's germline CDR1 is SGHNT and CDR2 YYREEE (reference sequence). The CDR3 is 14 residues long. V lost 0 bases to trimming and J lost 4 bases, with 10 bases between them. As processed by the authors: The authors estimated nucleated cell counts from reference gene primer amplification. Clones were sequenced by immunoSEQ multiplex PCR, and TCRdb holds only the in-frame ones, with some missing. V and J calls and clone size are given by that table; D and trimming were obtained from the DNA. The sample records about 14,000 clones, roughly 87% being singletons. The sample comprised peripheral blood. This chain joins TRBV5-4 and TRBJ2-5, with D possibly matching TRBD1 (7 bases). The sequence derives from a human donor in a cohort sampled during active COVID-19. The CDR3 protein is CASSLDQGGETQYF. The CDR3 nucleotides are TGTGCCAGCAGCTTGGACCAGGGGGGAGAGACCCAGTACTTC.